These T cell receptor beta chains were read from a single sample in a study of blood T cells in healthy people across ages. Each CDR3 protein is one row after TCRdb ran MiXCR on the 5' RACE reads. The sample comprises roughly 900,000 distinct CDR3 sequences, 48% of which are singletons, and over 10% rests with the top ten. The source material was blood. The receptors here all came from a man aged 25 to 40 in good health. Each CDR3 is given with its conserved first and last residue. Each record gives: J gene, V gene, D gene, clone size, CDR3 DNA, CDR3 protein. D genes are given only for firm matches. Part of the rows lack a size; the others show once, few, many or a class for expanded clones.

J gene: TRBJ2-7
V gene: TRBV6-1
D gene: TRBD2
clone size: .
CDR3 DNA: TGTGCCAGCAGTGGACCAGCGGGGGGAAACTACGAGCAGTACTTC
CDR3 protein: CASSGPAGGNYEQYF

J gene: TRBJ2-3
V gene: TRBV4-2
D gene: TRBD2
clone size: few
CDR3 DNA: TGTGCCAGCAGCCAGGGTAGCGGGGGCACAGATACGCAGTATTTT
CDR3 protein: CASSQGSGGTDTQYF

J gene: TRBJ2-3
V gene: TRBV12-3/TRBV12-4
D gene: .
clone size: many
CDR3 DNA: TGTGCCAGCAGCGGATTAACAGATACGCAGTATTTT
CDR3 protein: CASSGLTDTQYF

J gene: TRBJ2-1
V gene: TRBV28
D gene: .
clone size: few
CDR3 DNA: TGTGCCAGCAGTTTTGGCTCCGGCAATGAGCAGTTCTTC
CDR3 protein: CASSFGSGNEQFF

J gene: TRBJ2-3
V gene: TRBV6-5
D gene: .
clone size: few
CDR3 DNA: TGTGCCAGCAGTCAGGTCCTCACAGATACGCAGTATTTT
CDR3 protein: CASSQVLTDTQYF

J gene: TRBJ2-7
V gene: TRBV18
D gene: .
clone size: many
CDR3 DNA: TGTGCCAGCAGCCCCCCATCTAGCTACGAGCAGTACTTC
CDR3 protein: CASSPPSSYEQYF

J gene: TRBJ2-1
V gene: TRBV7-7
D gene: .
clone size: .
CDR3 DNA: TGTGCTAGCAGCCCCCTCCGAGGGGCAGAGCAGTTCTTC
CDR3 protein: CASSPLRGAEQFF

J gene: TRBJ2-1
V gene: TRBV7-2
D gene: .
clone size: .
CDR3 DNA: TGTGCCAGCAGGGGGCTGGGCAGGGGAATGGATGAGCAGTTCTTC
CDR3 protein: CASRGLGRGMDEQFF

J gene: TRBJ1-5
V gene: TRBV9
D gene: .
clone size: few
CDR3 DNA: TGTGCCAGCAGCGTAGGGTTGGCTCGACAGCCCCAGCATTTT
CDR3 protein: CASSVGLARQPQHF

J gene: TRBJ2-5
V gene: TRBV5-1
D gene: TRBD1
clone size: few
CDR3 DNA: TGTGCCAGCAGCTTGGGGGACAGATTCCAAGAGACCCAGTACTTC
CDR3 protein: CASSLGDRFQETQYF

J gene: TRBJ1-5
V gene: TRBV12-3/TRBV12-4
D gene: .
clone size: .
CDR3 DNA: TGTGCCAGCAGCCCCGACAGATATAGCAATCAGCCCCAGCATTTT
CDR3 protein: CASSPDRYSNQPQHF

J gene: TRBJ2-3
V gene: TRBV10-3
D gene: .
clone size: .
CDR3 DNA: TGTGCCATCAGTGATACCACGGCAGATACGCAGTATTTT
CDR3 protein: CAISDTTADTQYF

J gene: TRBJ2-7
V gene: TRBV7-2
D gene: TRBD2
clone size: .
CDR3 DNA: TGTGCCAGCAGCTCGTATACTAGCGGGGTTTACGAGCAGTACTTC
CDR3 protein: CASSSYTSGVYEQYF

J gene: TRBJ2-5
V gene: TRBV5-1
D gene: .
clone size: .
CDR3 DNA: TGCGCCAGCAGCCCCAATGCGGGACACTCCCTTGAGACCCAGTACTTC
CDR3 protein: CASSPNAGHSLETQYF

J gene: TRBJ2-1
V gene: TRBV29-1
D gene: TRBD2
clone size: many
CDR3 DNA: TGCAGCGTTGTGTCTAGCGGGGGGCTATACAATGAGCAGTTCTTC
CDR3 protein: CSVVSSGGLYNEQFF

J gene: TRBJ2-1
V gene: TRBV18
D gene: TRBD1
clone size: .
CDR3 DNA: TGTGCCAGCTCTCCTCAAAACAGGGGGCGCCCCTACAATGAGCAGTTCTTC
CDR3 protein: CASSPQNRGRPYNEQFF

J gene: TRBJ1-3
V gene: TRBV4-3
D gene: .
clone size: once
CDR3 DNA: TGCGCCAGCAGCCAAGATTCGGGTAATCAGGGTCTGACTGGAAACACCATATATTTT
CDR3 protein: CASSQDSGNQGLTGNTIYF

J gene: TRBJ1-5
V gene: TRBV2
D gene: .
clone size: .
CDR3 DNA: TGTGCCAGCAGCCATGGGGAGCCCCAGCATTTT
CDR3 protein: CASSHGEPQHF

J gene: TRBJ2-3
V gene: TRBV7-2
D gene: TRBD2
clone size: .
CDR3 DNA: TGTGCCAGCAGCTTAAGTGCGGCGGGGGGGCGAAATACGCAGTATTTT
CDR3 protein: CASSLSAAGGRNTQYF

J gene: TRBJ1-2
V gene: TRBV4-3
D gene: .
clone size: .
CDR3 DNA: TGCGCCAGCAGCCAAGCTTCCGCAGTTAGCTATGGCTACACCTTC
CDR3 protein: CASSQASAVSYGYTF

J gene: TRBJ2-3
V gene: TRBV5-1
D gene: .
clone size: .
CDR3 DNA: TGCGCCAGCAGCTTGGGCAGGGCCCCAGATACGCAGTATTTT
CDR3 protein: CASSLGRAPDTQYF

J gene: TRBJ2-7
V gene: TRBV7-9
D gene: TRBD2
clone size: few
CDR3 DNA: TGTGCCAGCAGCCTGGGGAGGGTTGAGCAGTACTTC
CDR3 protein: CASSLGRVEQYF

J gene: TRBJ1-6
V gene: TRBV7-9
D gene: .
clone size: .
CDR3 DNA: TGTGCCAGCAGCTATGGGGCAGGCGCTTATAATTCACCCCTCCACTTT
CDR3 protein: CASSYGAGAYNSPLHF

J gene: TRBJ2-1
V gene: TRBV12-3/TRBV12-4
D gene: TRBD2
clone size: .
CDR3 DNA: TGTGCCAGCAGACGACTAGCGGGGGGCCCCGAGCAGTTCTTC
CDR3 protein: CASRRLAGGPEQFF

J gene: TRBJ1-2
V gene: TRBV9
D gene: .
clone size: few
CDR3 DNA: TGTGCCAGCAGCGGCGGGGAAGCGGGCTATGGCTACACCTTC
CDR3 protein: CASSGGEAGYGYTF

J gene: TRBJ1-2
V gene: TRBV20-1
D gene: .
clone size: few
CDR3 DNA: TGCAGTGCTAGAGATGTGGCTCAAGGCTATGGCTACACCTTC
CDR3 protein: CSARDVAQGYGYTF

J gene: TRBJ2-3
V gene: TRBV5-1
D gene: .
clone size: .
CDR3 DNA: TGCGCCAGCAGCTTGCAGACAGAAACAGATACGCAGTATTTT
CDR3 protein: CASSLQTETDTQYF

J gene: TRBJ1-5
V gene: TRBV29-1
D gene: .
clone size: .
CDR3 DNA: TGCAGCGTCTTGGACAGCGTGAATCAGCCCCAGCATTTT
CDR3 protein: CSVLDSVNQPQHF

J gene: TRBJ2-1
V gene: TRBV20-1
D gene: TRBD2
clone size: .
CDR3 DNA: TGCAGTGCTAGTTGGAGCGGGGCGTACAATGAGCAGTTCTTC
CDR3 protein: CSASWSGAYNEQFF

J gene: TRBJ2-4
V gene: TRBV10-3
D gene: .
clone size: .
CDR3 DNA: TGTGCCATCAGTGGATCGGAGGGACTCCTAGCCAAAAACATTCAGTACTTC
CDR3 protein: CAISGSEGLLAKNIQYF

J gene: TRBJ2-5
V gene: TRBV6-6
D gene: TRBD2
clone size: .
CDR3 DNA: TGTGCCAGCAGTGCCTCGATCAGCGGGGGAAATGAGCAGTACTTC
CDR3 protein: CASSASISGGNEQYF